The entry below describes one T cell receptor beta chain. The antigen remains undetermined. Produced via immunoSEQ multiplex PCR; TCRdb's table is partial and in-frame only. Counted here are some 120,000 clones, 85% to 95% occurring once; the ten biggest clones make up under 1.5%. The CDR3 loop spans 18 amino acids. With V trimmed by 2 bases and J by 6 bases, 13 bases remained unmatched. Germline CDR1 and CDR2: SGHVS and FNYEAQ. The donors were members of the roughly 130-subject validation cohort (separate from the approximately 670-subject first cohort). This sample is part of a study of cytomegalovirus exposure and HLA in healthy donors. General study findings and limits: The study flagged about 160 TCR beta chains as cytomegalovirus-associated.

The sequencing sample was made of PBMCs. The chain has TRBV7-6 and TRBJ1-5, with 10 positions matching TRBD1. This TCR was recovered from a woman under 30 in good health and CMV-seronegative. The DNA of the CDR3 is TGTGCCAGCAGCTTATTGGCCCCGGGACAGGGGCGTACTCAGCCCCAGCATTTT. This codes for CASSLLAPGQGRTQPQHF.